This T cell receptor beta chain was sequenced during a study of cytomegalovirus exposure and HLA in healthy donors. This clone turned up a few times. The PCR had 60 Vbeta and 13 Jbeta primers. TCRdb's table, derived via immunoSEQ multiplex PCR, lists solely in-frame clones and lacks some. Found here are roughly 150,000 clones, just over 75% of them singletons; the top ten hold about 1.6%. V lost 6 bases to trimming and J lost 3 bases, with 15 bases between them. The CDR3 totals 15 residues. Per the germline V gene, CDR1 is LNHDA and CDR2 is SQIVND (reference sequence). The sequencing sample was made of PBMCs. The chain is built from TRBV19 and TRBJ1-5; D may be TRBD1 (6 bases). This sequence originates from a man between 35 and 55 years old in good health and CMV-seronegative. CDR3 region: CASSSIAGANQPQHF. The CDR3 DNA reads as TGTGCCAGTAGCAGTATCGCGGGGGCCAATCAGCCCCAGCATTTT.